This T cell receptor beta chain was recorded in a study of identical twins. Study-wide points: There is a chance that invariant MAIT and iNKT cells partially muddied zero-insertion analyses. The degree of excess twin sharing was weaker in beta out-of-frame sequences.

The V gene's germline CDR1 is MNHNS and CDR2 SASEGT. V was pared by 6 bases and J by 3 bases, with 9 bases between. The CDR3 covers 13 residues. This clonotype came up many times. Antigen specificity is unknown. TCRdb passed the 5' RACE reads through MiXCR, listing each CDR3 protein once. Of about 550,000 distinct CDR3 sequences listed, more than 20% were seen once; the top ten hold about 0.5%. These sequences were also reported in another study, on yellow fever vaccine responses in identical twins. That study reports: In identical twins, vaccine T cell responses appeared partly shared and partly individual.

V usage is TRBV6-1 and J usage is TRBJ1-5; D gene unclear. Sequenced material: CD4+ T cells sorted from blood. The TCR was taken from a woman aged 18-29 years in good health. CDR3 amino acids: CASSITFNQPQHF. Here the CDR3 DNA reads TGTGCCAGCAGCATAACCTTCAATCAGCCCCAGCATTTT.